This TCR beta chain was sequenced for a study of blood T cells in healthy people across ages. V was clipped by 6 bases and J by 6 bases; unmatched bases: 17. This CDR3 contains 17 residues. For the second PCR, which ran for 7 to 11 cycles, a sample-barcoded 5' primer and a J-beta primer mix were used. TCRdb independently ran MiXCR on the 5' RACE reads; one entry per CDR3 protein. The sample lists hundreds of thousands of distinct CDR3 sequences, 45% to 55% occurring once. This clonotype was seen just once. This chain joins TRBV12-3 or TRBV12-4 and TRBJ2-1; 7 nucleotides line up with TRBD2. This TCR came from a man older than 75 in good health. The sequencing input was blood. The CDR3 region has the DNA TGTGCCAGCAGCCCTATTGAGCGGGGCAAAGTCACCAATGAGCAGTTCTTC. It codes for CASSPIERGKVTNEQFF.